The present T cell receptor beta chain was sequenced within a study of blood T cell repertoires in COVID-19. In the study overall: From T cells, B-cell-depleted T cells, or PBMCs came the material, which was cDNA or gDNA.

In germline, CDR1 is SGHVS, CDR2 FQNEAQ. The CDR3 contains 16 residues. The V and J ends lost 5 bases and 6 bases respectively, with 17 bases between them. Clones were read by immunoSEQ multiplex PCR, and TCRdb kept only the in-frame ones, dropping some. Seen here are over 400,000 clones, approximately 91% observed once, and the top ten hold around 8%. The clonotype originates from a woman between 55 and 75 years old who had recovered from COVID-19. The sequencing sample was made of PBMCs or T cells enriched from blood (not recorded which). The gene calls are TRBV7-8 and TRBJ1-6; D is possibly TRBD1 (5 bases). CDR3 sequence: CASSPALRDFNSPLHF. The CDR3 DNA is TGTGCCAGCAGCCCAGCTTTAAGGGACTTTAATTCACCCCTCCACTTT.